Listed here are 17 T cell receptor beta chains from one sample, sequenced in a study of T-cell reconstitution after alpha-beta-depleted transplantation in children. Preparation of the TCRbeta library involved a method that used unique molecular identifiers. TCRdb processed the PCR reads anew with MiXCR; each CDR3 protein has one entry. The data show about 500,000 distinct CDR3 sequences, with around 10% seen just once and about 14% held by the top ten. Sample: PBMCs, mostly from graft donor cells, taken 180 days after TCRalphabeta/CD19-depleted stem cell transplant. The receptors derive from a female patient aged 2-15 years who had a stem cell transplant for aplastic anemia, so the T cells may come from the graft donor.

This clonotype was picked up a small number of times. The V gene is TRBV28, the J gene TRBJ2-4; D gene unclear. Trimming stripped 5 bases from V and 0 bases from J, with 14 bases between. Germline loops: CDR1 MDHEN, CDR2 SYDVKM. The CDR3 loop spans 16 amino acids. CDR3 sequence: CASSHLNSLAKNIQYF. CDR3 bases: TGTGCCAGCAGTCACTTGAACTCATTAGCCAAAAACATTCAGTACTTC. Based on the CDR3 plus reference TRBV28 and TRBJ2-4, the full variable domain is DVKVTQSSRYLVKRTGEKVFLECVQDMDHENMFWYRQDPGLGLRLIYFSYDVKMKEKGDIPEGYSVSREKKERFSLILESASTNQTSMYLCASSHLNSLAKNIQYFGAGTRLSVL.

The chain has TRBV6-1 and TRBJ2-7, with 10 bases matching TRBD2. The CDR3 is 13 residues long. Germline CDR1 reads MNHNS; CDR2 reads SASEGT. V was pared by 3 bases and J by 6 bases, with 2 bases of the junction left unmatched. CDR3 protein: CASSESGRGEQYV. For the CDR3, the DNA is TGTGCCAGCAGTGAGAGCGGGAGGGGCGAGCAGTACGTC.

A few counts support this clonotype. The chain links TRBV20-1 to TRBJ2-7; D remains unclear. Trimming left V 3 bases short and J 5 bases short, with 14 bases between. Per the germline V gene, CDR1 is DFQATT and CDR2 is SNEGSKA (reference sequence). The CDR3 totals 13 residues. CDR3 nucleotides: TGCAGTGCTAGTGGCACGCCCGGTGACGAGCAGTACTTC. This translates into CSASGTPGDEQYF.

The chain joins TRBV25-1 to TRBJ1-1; D gene unclear. CDR1 MGHDK and CDR2 SYGVNS come from the germline V gene. The ends were cut back, 2 bases at V and 0 bases at J, with 7 bases in the middle. The CDR3 contains 14 residues. The chain's CDR3 is CASSEGRMNTEAFF. CDR3 DNA sequence: TGTGCCAGCAGTGAAGGACGGATGAACACTGAAGCTTTCTTT. The full variable domain, in which reference TRBV25-1 and TRBJ1-1 provide the parts outside the CDR3, is EADIYQTPRYLVIGTGKKITLECSQTMGHDKMYWYQQDPGMELHLIHYSYGVNSTEKGDLSSESTVSRIRTEHFPLTLESARPSHTSQYLCASSEGRMNTEAFFGQGTRLTVV.

This chain links TRBV23-1 with TRBJ2-7, with D perhaps matching TRBD1 (5 bases). TRBV23-1 is an ORF; its function is uncertain. V dropped 7 bases and J dropped 2 bases, with 15 bases sitting between them. The CDR3 runs 14 residues. The CDR3 spells CASIPRQRPYEQYV. The CDR3 DNA reads TGCGCCAGCATTCCCCGACAGCGACCCTACGAGCAGTACGTC.

This chain connects TRBV20-1 to TRBJ1-2; 9 bases are shared with TRBD1. V shed 4 bases, J shed 8 bases, and the junction held 11 bases outside the gene matches. CDR1 is DFQATT and CDR2 is SNEGSKA in the germline V gene (reference sequence). This CDR3 comprises 14 residues. The CDR3 coding sequence is TGCAGTGCTACCCTAGGGACAGGGACCTTCGGCTACACCTTC. Translation: CSATLGTGTFGYTF.

This clonotype was seen a few times. The J gene is TRBJ1-1, the V gene TRBV5-5; no clear D. The CDR3 runs 13 residues. The germline V gene encodes CDR1 SGHKS and CDR2 YYEKEE (reference sequence). With 1 base removed from V and 0 bases from J, the gap between germline ends came to 4 bases. The CDR3 spells CASSLFLNTEAFF. Written as DNA, the CDR3 is TGTGCCAGCAGCTTGTTCCTGAACACTGAAGCTTTCTTT.

This clonotype was observed many times. This sequence joins TRBV12-3 or TRBV12-4 and TRBJ2-5; weak D call: TRBD2 (5 bases). This CDR3 is built from 15 residues. V dropped 2 bases and J dropped 1 base, with 11 bases sitting between them. CDR3 DNA: TGTGCCAGCAGTTTAAGCGGCTGGCTCCAAGAGACCCAGTACTTC. Its protein product is CASSLSGWLQETQYF.

This clonotype was detected a few times. This chain connects TRBV29-1 to TRBJ1-4; TRBD1 is a possible D gene (5 bases). This CDR3 contains 12 residues. CDR1 SQVTM and CDR2 ANQGSEA come from the germline V gene. Between the trimmed V and J ends, which lost 7 bases and 5 bases, there was a span of 11 bases. The CDR3 DNA is TGCAGCGCGACATGGGGGAATGAAAAACTGTTTTTT. Translating gives CSATWGNEKLFF.

This clonotype was recorded at least ten times. V is TRBV29-1 and J is TRBJ1-2; D is perhaps TRBD1 (6 bases). The CDR3 runs 13 residues. Germline loops: CDR1 SQVTM, CDR2 ANQGSEA. The germline V and J ends were trimmed by 3 bases and 1 base, with 9 bases remaining between them. The CDR3 bases are TGCAGCGTTGAGGGGGCTGGTAACTATGGCTACACCTTC. Translating gives CSVEGAGNYGYTF. Full variable domain (outside the CDR3, taken from reference TRBV29-1 and TRBJ1-2): SAVISQKPSRDICQRGTSLTIQCQVDSQVTMMFWYRQQPGQSLTLIATANQGSEATYESGFVIDKFPISRPNLTFSTLTVSNMSPEDSSIYLCSVEGAGNYGYTFGSGTRLTVV.

Only a few counts were recorded for this clonotype. The V gene is TRBV24-1, the J gene TRBJ2-5; no clear D. The germline V and J ends were trimmed by 2 bases and 1 base, with 16 bases remaining between them. CDR3 length: 17 residues. Per the germline V gene, CDR1 is KGHDR and CDR2 is SFDVKD. The CDR3 region has the DNA TGTGCCACCAGTGATTCAAGGGCGTGGGGAATCCAAGAGACCCAGTACTTC. It codes for CATSDSRAWGIQETQYF.

This sequence joins TRBV3-1 and TRBJ2-7, with 7 bases aligning to TRBD2. Germline V gives CDR1 LGHDT, CDR2 YNNKEL (reference sequence). V lost 3 bases, J lost 2 bases, and 13 bases stayed unmatched. CDR3 length equals 17 residues. CDR3 amino acids: CASSQATSTLLTYEQYF. For the CDR3, the DNA is TGTGCCAGCAGCCAGGCGACTAGCACTCTCCTCACCTACGAGCAGTACTTC.

This clonotype was counted only a few times. The chain recombines TRBV10-3 with TRBJ1-4, with 8 bases matching TRBD1. V lost 5 bases to trimming and J lost 5 bases; unmatched junction nucleotides: 10. The CDR3 contains 16 residues. Germline V gene lookup returns CDR1 ENHRY and CDR2 SYGVKD. CDR3 DNA: TGTGCCATCAGTCCATTACCCGACAGGGGAAATGAAAAACTGTTTTTT. The encoded protein is CAISPLPDRGNEKLFF.

As concerns this clonotype: A read error may explain this, as a much larger clone is one base away. The CDR3 loop reads CSAIRAGAGNEQFF. The CDR3 DNA reads TGCAGTGCTATTAGAGCGGGAGCGGGAAATGAGCAGTTCTTC. This chain uses TRBV20-1 with TRBJ2-1, with 8 bases fitting TRBD2. Germline V gene lookup returns CDR1 DFQATT and CDR2 SNEGSKA (reference sequence). J was trimmed by 7 bases and V by 4 bases; bases with no gene match: 9. The CDR3 totals 14 residues.

The table lists this clonotype with a few counts. The chain employs TRBV9 and TRBJ2-1, with TRBD2 identical over 15 bases. This CDR3 has 15 amino acids. Per the germline V gene, CDR1 is SGDLS and CDR2 is YYNGEE. V was clipped by 4 bases and J by 10 bases; unmatched bases: 6. CDR3 DNA sequence: TGTGCCAGCAGCCCAGGAGGGACTAGCGGGAGGGAGCAGTTCTTC. This sequence encodes CASSPGGTSGREQFF.

This chain joins TRBV7-9 and TRBJ2-5; 11 bases line up with TRBD2. Germline CDR1 reads SEHNR; CDR2 reads FQNEAQ (reference sequence). The CDR3 has 17 amino acids. V lost 4 bases to trimming and J lost 4 bases; unmatched junction nucleotides: 11. DNA for the CDR3: TGTGCCAGCAGCTCCCCGAAAAATGGACTAGCGGGAGAGACCCAGTACTTC. Residues: CASSSPKNGLAGETQYF.

The rearrangement links TRBV6-1 to TRBJ2-3, with no clear D. The CDR3 is made up of 14 amino acids. CDR1 MNHNS and CDR2 SASEGT come from the germline V gene. Trimming shortened V by 5 bases and J by 9 bases, and 18 bases separated the two germline ends. The CDR3 loop reads CASSKPGLLGTQYF. The CDR3 nucleotides are TGTGCCAGCAGTAAACCCGGGTTACTCGGAACGCAGTATTTT.